The sequence of this T cell receptor (beta chain) was determined in a study of a mutant IDH1 vaccine in newly diagnosed glioma. Described time point: baseline, week 1 (first vaccination visit). Treatment indicated: pre-vaccination baseline after standard-of-care therapy. As for this clone: The germline gene is not matched at one end of the junction; a read error may be the cause.

Germline lookup yields CDR1 MNHEY and CDR2 SMNVEV (reference sequence). The CDR3 loop spans 13 amino acids. Repertoires were generated with immunoSEQ multiplex PCR, while TCRdb's copy carries only in-frame clones and drops some. The sample records 59,000 or so clones, 75% to 95% being singletons. The sequences come from PBMCs, collected from a glioma patient treated with radiotherapy, temozolomide or both. The receptor comes from a man aged 50 to 59 with glioma. V usage is TRBV27 and J usage is TRBJ2-5; possibly TRBD1 for D (5 bases). In DNA, the CDR3 is TGTGCCAGCAGTTACAGGTCCCAAGTGACCCAGTACTTC. Protein sequence: CASSYRSQVTQYF.